These 20 T cell receptor beta chains came from one sample sequenced in a study of a mutant IDH1 vaccine in newly diagnosed glioma. Using immunoSEQ multiplex PCR, the repertoire was profiled, and TCRdb retains in-frame clones only, with some absent. Of about 43,000 clones listed, 65% to 85% are singletons. Time point: week 23, last vaccination. Every vaccine dose comprised 300 ug of mutant IDH1 20-mer peptide plus topical imiquimod. Their recognized antigens are unknown. Source: PBMCs, taken from a glioma patient whose treatment included an IDH1 peptide vaccine. The receptor set was obtained from a woman aged 18-29 years with glioma. Some clones in this sample may be carry-over from other donors' samples.

The chain joins TRBV6-5 to TRBJ1-3; possible D gene TRBD1, 6 bases. Trimming left V 3 bases short and J 2 bases short, with 14 bases between. The CDR3 is 16 residues long. The germline V gene encodes CDR1 MNHEY and CDR2 SVGAGI. This chain's CDR3 is CASSYYRESAGNTIYF. The CDR3 coding sequence is TGTGCCAGCAGTTATTACAGGGAATCAGCTGGAAACACCATATATTTT.

In its sample, this clone was seen a few times. The chain couples TRBV9 to TRBJ2-1; a possible D gene is TRBD1 (6 bases). CDR3 length equals 12 residues. V was trimmed by 3 bases and J by 11 bases, leaving 12 bases between them. CDR1 is SGDLS, CDR2 YYNGEE, per germline. CDR3 sequence reads: CASSAFQGQQFF. The CDR3 DNA follows: TGTGCCAGCAGCGCGTTCCAGGGGCAGCAGTTCTTC.

The V call is TRBV30, the J call TRBJ2-3; D is tentatively TRBD1 or TRBD2 (5 bases each). The CDR3 sequence is 18 residues long. Germline assignment: CDR1 GTSNPN and CDR2 SVGIG (reference sequence). V gave up 0 bases and J gave up 2 bases, with 21 bases separating them. CDR3 loop: CAWSVVRRTHKTTDTQYF. The CDR3, as DNA: TGTGCCTGGAGTGTGGTGAGGAGGACACATAAAACCACAGATACGCAGTATTTT.

This chain links TRBV2 with TRBJ1-5; the D is unclear. The CDR3 has 13 residues. Germline CDR1 is SNHLY and CDR2 is FYNNEI. V was cut by 3 bases and J by 5 bases, with 8 bases left in between. For the CDR3, the DNA is TGTGCCAGCAGTGACCGCGCGCATCAGCCCCAGCATTTT. This translates into CASSDRAHQPQHF.

The chain carries TRBV2 and TRBJ2-1; 10 bases fit TRBD2. The germline V gene has CDR1 SNHLY and CDR2 FYNNEI. CDR3 size: 15 residues. J lost 8 bases, V lost 4 bases, and 8 bases had no gene match. For the CDR3, the DNA is TGTGCCAGCAGTGCAGGAACTAGCGGGATGGATGAGCAGTTCTTC. Translating gives CASSAGTSGMDEQFF.

This clone was seen a single time. J is TRBJ2-5 and V is TRBV5-1, with 7 bases aligning to TRBD2. The germline V gene encodes CDR1 SGHRS and CDR2 YFSETQ. Germline trimming cut 0 bases from V and 2 bases from J; bases unmatched to any gene: 7. This CDR3 contains 16 residues. Here the CDR3 DNA reads TGCGCCAGCAGCTTGGCCGGGACTAAGAATCAAGAGACCCAGTACTTC. Translating it yields CASSLAGTKNQETQYF.

The V and J genes are TRBV19 and TRBJ1-3, with D maybe TRBD1 (5 bases). Per the germline V gene, CDR1 is LNHDA and CDR2 is SQIVND (reference sequence). The CDR3 length is 15 residues. The ends were cut back, 6 bases at V and 0 bases at J, with 12 bases in the middle. CDR3 coding DNA: TGTGCCAGTAGCCCGACAGTGACCTCTGGAAACACCATATATTTT. Protein sequence: CASSPTVTSGNTIYF.

V usage is TRBV11-2 and J usage is TRBJ1-4; D uncertain. Germline CDR1 and CDR2: SGHAT and FQNNGV. Trimming took 0 bases from V and 8 from J, leaving 10 bases between them. CDR3 length: 14 amino acids. In nucleotides, the CDR3 is TGTGCCAGCAGCTTAGACACCATGGTGGAAAAACTGTTTTTT. It translates to CASSLDTMVEKLFF.

This clone was picked up one time. The genes are TRBV7-9 and TRBJ2-7; the D is unclear. With 5 bases removed from V and 2 bases from J, the gap between germline ends came to 4 bases. The CDR3 covers 11 residues. Germline loops: CDR1 SEHNR, CDR2 FQNEAQ (reference sequence). CDR3 DNA: TGTGCCAGCAGCAAGGCCTACGAGCAGTACTTC. Its translation is CASSKAYEQYF. Together with reference TRBV7-9 and TRBJ2-7, the CDR3 gives the full variable domain: DTGVSQNPRHKITKRGQNVTFRCDPISEHNRLYWYRQTLGQGPEFLTYFQNEAQLEKSRLLSDRFSAERPKGSFSTLEIQRTEQGDSAMYLCASSKAYEQYFGPGTRLTVT.

The CDR3 bases are TGTGCCAGCAGTCCCAGGACAGGGAATAGACACACCATATATTTT. It translates to CASSPRTGNRHTIYF. The chain couples TRBV6-5 to TRBJ1-3; TRBD1 matches 8 bases. This CDR3 has 15 amino acids. The V segment lost 5 bases and the J segment 8 bases; nucleotides outside the gene matches: 11. In germline, CDR1 is MNHEY, CDR2 SVGAGI.

The chain carries TRBV2 and TRBJ2-3; tentatively, D is TRBD2 (6 bases). V was pared by 9 bases and J by 0 bases, with 16 bases between. Germline V gene data show CDR1 as SNHLY and CDR2 as FYNNEI. The CDR3 is made up of 15 amino acids. The CDR3 is CASPLAVGSTDTQYF. DNA of the CDR3: TGTGCCAGTCCTTTAGCGGTAGGAAGCACAGATACGCAGTATTTT.

This sequence joins TRBV19 and TRBJ1-6; 8 positions match TRBD1. This CDR3 spans 16 amino acids. Germline V CDR1 and CDR2: LNHDA, SQIVND (reference sequence). Trimming at V came to 5 bases and at J to 6 bases, leaving 9 bases not matched to a gene. As DNA, the CDR3 is TGTGCCAGTAGTTTGACAGGGGTGGGGTTTAATTCACCCCTCCACTTT. It translates to CASSLTGVGFNSPLHF.

The V and J genes are TRBV30 and TRBJ1-1, with D tentatively TRBD1 (5 bases). V shed 5 bases and J shed 0 bases, with 10 bases lying between them. CDR3 length: 13 residues. Germline CDR1 reads GTSNPN; CDR2 reads SVGIG (reference sequence). The CDR3 spells CAWGRGLNTEAFF. Written as DNA, the CDR3 is TGTGCCTGGGGCCGGGGGTTGAACACTGAAGCTTTCTTT.

This clone has only one observation. The chain uses TRBV5-6 and TRBJ2-7; 10 nucleotides agree with TRBD1. The CDR3 contains 15 residues. J gave up 6 bases and V 3 bases, and 9 bases lay outside the gene matches. Germline V CDR1 and CDR2: SGHDT, YYEEEE. The CDR3 here is CASSSWGQGIAEQYF. The CDR3 nucleotides read TGTGCCAGCAGCTCGTGGGGACAGGGGATCGCCGAGCAGTACTTC.

The V gene is TRBV6-1, the J gene TRBJ2-4; possible D gene TRBD2, 5 bases. CDR3 length: 13 residues. The germline gives CDR1 MNHNS, CDR2 SASEGT. The V gene lost 7 bases and the J gene lost 6 bases, with 13 bases spanning the gap. The DNA for the CDR3 is TGTGCCAGCAACGCGGGTTTCACAAACATTCAGTACTTC. As protein: CASNAGFTNIQYF.

The J gene is TRBJ2-7, the V gene TRBV6-5; D gene ambiguous. CDR1 MNHEY and CDR2 SVGAGI come from the germline V gene. The CDR3 loop spans 14 amino acids. The V end lost 6 bases, the J end lost 4 bases, and 16 bases lay between the germline ends. CDR3 protein: CASRAGVAWYEQYF. The CDR3 DNA is TGTGCCAGCAGGGCTGGCGTCGCCTGGTACGAGCAGTACTTC.

This clone was seen a few times. The rearrangement links TRBV4-2 to TRBJ1-2, with 10 bases identical to TRBD1. The trim removed 3 bases at V and 8 bases at J, leaving 9 bases unmatched. The germline CDR1 and CDR2 sequences are LGHNA and YNFKEQ. CDR3 length equals 15 residues. The CDR3 region has the DNA TGTGCCAGCAGCCACCCCGACAGGGGGCCAGAGGGCTACACCTTC. It encodes CASSHPDRGPEGYTF.

This clone was seen once. V usage is TRBV5-6 and J usage is TRBJ2-7, with 9 nucleotides matching TRBD1. The V segment lost 4 bases and the J segment 3 bases; nucleotides outside the gene matches: 5. From germline, CDR1 is SGHDT and CDR2 YYEEEE. The CDR3 loop spans 14 amino acids. Here the CDR3 DNA reads TGTGCCAGCAGCACCCGGGACAGGGACTACGAGCAGTACTTC. It codes for CASSTRDRDYEQYF. Full variable domain (remainder filled in from reference TRBV5-6 and TRBJ2-7): DAGVTQSPTHLIKTRGQQVTLRCSPKSGHDTVSWYQQALGQGPQFIFQYYEEEERQRGNFPDRFSGHQFPNYSSELNVNALLLGDSALYLCASSTRDRDYEQYFGPGTRLTVT.

The V call is TRBV4-1, the J call TRBJ1-5, with D maybe TRBD1 (5 bases). This CDR3 comprises 14 residues. The V gene lost 11 bases and the J gene lost 4 bases, with 18 bases spanning the gap. Germline V gives CDR1 MGHRA, CDR2 YSYEKL. Written as DNA, the CDR3 is TGCGCCTCAACAAGCGGGGGTAGTAATCAGCCCCAGCATTTT. This gives the protein CASTSGGSNQPQHF.

The V and J genes are TRBV2 and TRBJ2-4; 7 nucleotides agree with TRBD1. Per the germline V gene, CDR1 is SNHLY and CDR2 is FYNNEI. Unmatched junction bases numbered 8, after V lost 3 bases and J lost 0 bases. The CDR3 is 17 residues long. This CDR3 is CASSEETGRLAKNIQYF. Here the CDR3 DNA reads TGTGCCAGCAGTGAGGAGACAGGGCGATTAGCCAAAAACATTCAGTACTTC.